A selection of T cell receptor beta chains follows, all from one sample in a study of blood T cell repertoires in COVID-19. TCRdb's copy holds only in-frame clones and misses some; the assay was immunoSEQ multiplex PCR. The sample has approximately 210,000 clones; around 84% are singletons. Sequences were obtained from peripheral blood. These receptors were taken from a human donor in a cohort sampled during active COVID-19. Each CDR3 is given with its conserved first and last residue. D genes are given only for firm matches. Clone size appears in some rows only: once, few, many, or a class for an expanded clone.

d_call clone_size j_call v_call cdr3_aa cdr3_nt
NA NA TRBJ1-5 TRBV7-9 CASSLGTRVENQPQHF TGTGCCAGCAGCTTAGGAACCAGGGTCGAGAATCAGCCCCAGCATTTT
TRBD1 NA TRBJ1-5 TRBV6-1 CASSESGTAYQPQHF TGTGCCAGCAGTGAGTCCGGGACAGCCTATCAGCCCCAGCATTTT
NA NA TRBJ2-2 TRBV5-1 CASSLGGGPGELFF TGCGCCAGCAGCTTAGGAGGAGGACCCGGGGAGCTGTTTTTT
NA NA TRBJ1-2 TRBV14 CASSIRQANYGYTF TGTGCCAGCAGCATCCGACAGGCTAACTATGGCTACACCTTC
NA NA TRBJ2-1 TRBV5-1 CASSLVLTNEQFF TGCGCCAGCAGCTTGGTTCTAACCAATGAGCAGTTCTTC
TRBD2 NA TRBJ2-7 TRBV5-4 CASSSQRGEYEQYF TGTGCCAGCAGCTCACAGCGGGGGGAATACGAGCAGTACTTC
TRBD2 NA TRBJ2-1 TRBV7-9 CASSLMGTIHNEQFF TGTGCCAGCAGCTTAATGGGGACTATCCACAATGAGCAGTTCTTC
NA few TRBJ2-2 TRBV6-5 CASSYSGGTGHGELFF TGTGCCAGCAGTTACTCCGGGGGGACAGGCCACGGGGAGCTGTTTTTT
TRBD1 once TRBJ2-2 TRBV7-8 CASSLGRGLGELFF TGTGCCAGCAGCTTAGGCAGGGGGCTAGGGGAGCTGTTTTTT
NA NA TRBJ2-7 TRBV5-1 CASSLRTEYEQYF TGCGCCAGCAGCTTGAGGACAGAGTACGAGCAGTACTTC
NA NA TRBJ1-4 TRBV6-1 CASSEAGVTREKLFF TGTGCCAGCAGTGAAGCCGGGGTGACTCGTGAAAAACTGTTTTTT
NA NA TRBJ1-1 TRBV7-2 CASSPTQREAFF TGTGCCAGCAGCCCTACCCAGCGTGAAGCTTTCTTT
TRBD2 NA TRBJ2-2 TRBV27 CASSPGTSGANTGELFF TGTGCCAGCAGTCCCGGGACTAGCGGGGCGAACACCGGGGAGCTGTTTTTT
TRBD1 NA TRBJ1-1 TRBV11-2 CASSLTGDRATEAFF TGTGCCAGCAGCTTAACCGGGGACAGAGCCACTGAAGCTTTCTTT
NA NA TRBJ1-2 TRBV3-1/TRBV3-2 CASSQVGPGDYGYTF TGTGCCAGCAGCCAAGTGGGACCGGGGGACTATGGCTACACCTTC
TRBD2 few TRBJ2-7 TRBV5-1 CASSLGSSGTYEQYF TGCGCCAGCAGCTTGGGGTCTAGCGGCACCTACGAGCAGTACTTC
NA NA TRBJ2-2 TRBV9 CASSVGGGYTGELFF TGTGCCAGCAGCGTAGGAGGAGGGTACACCGGGGAGCTGTTTTTT
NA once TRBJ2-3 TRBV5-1 CASSLEGGPPDTQYF TGCGCCAGCAGCTTGGAGGGGGGGCCACCAGATACGCAGTATTTT
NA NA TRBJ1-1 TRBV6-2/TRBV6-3 CASSPGQFEAFF TGTGCCAGCAGCCCCGGACAGTTTGAAGCTTTCTTT
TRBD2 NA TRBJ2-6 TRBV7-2 CASSPGTSFPAGANVLTF TGTGCCAGCAGCCCCGGGACTAGCTTCCCCGCTGGGGCCAACGTCCTGACTTTC
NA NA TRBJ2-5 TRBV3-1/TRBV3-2 CASSRWDSGRMPRETQYF TGTGCCAGCAGCCGATGGGACTCTGGACGAATGCCGAGAGAGACCCAGTACTTC
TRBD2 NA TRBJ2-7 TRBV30 CAWTAMVSGTHEQYF TGTGCCTGGACGGCTATGGTTAGCGGGACCCACGAGCAGTACTTC
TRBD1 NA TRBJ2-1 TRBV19 CASSTQGSYNEQFF TGTGCCAGTAGTACACAGGGGTCCTACAATGAGCAGTTCTTC
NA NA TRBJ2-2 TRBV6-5 CASTRGTGELFF TGTGCCAGCACCCGAGGGACCGGGGAGCTGTTTTTT
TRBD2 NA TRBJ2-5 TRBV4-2 CASSQEIPGPTSGGETQYF TGTGCCAGCAGCCAAGAAATCCCAGGTCCAACTAGCGGGGGTGAGACCCAGTACTTC
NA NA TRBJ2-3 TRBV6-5 CASKRGQLTDTQYF TGTGCCAGCAAAAGGGGCCAGCTCACAGATACGCAGTATTTT
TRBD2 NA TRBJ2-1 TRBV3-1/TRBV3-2 CASSQGAGTTRVGQFF TGTGCCAGCAGCCAAGGGGCCGGGACTACTCGGGTTGGGCAGTTCTTC
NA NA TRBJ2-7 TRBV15 CATSRDQGREWPSYF TGTGCCACCAGCAGAGATCAGGGCAGGGAATGGCCTTCGTACTTC
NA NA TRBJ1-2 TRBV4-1 CASSQQGSANYGYTF TGCGCCAGCAGCCAACAGGGGAGTGCGAACTATGGCTACACCTTC
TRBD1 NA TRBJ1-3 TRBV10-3 CAISAHRGHSISGNTIYF TGTGCCATCAGTGCCCACAGGGGTCACTCCATCTCTGGAAACACCATATATTTT
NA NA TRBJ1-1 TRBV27 CASSPWTLGANTEAFF TGTGCCAGCAGTCCTTGGACTTTGGGGGCGAACACTGAAGCTTTCTTT
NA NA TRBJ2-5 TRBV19 CASSIGSVSFATQETQYF TGTGCCAGTAGTATAGGGTCCGTCTCGTTCGCCACTCAAGAGACCCAGTACTTC
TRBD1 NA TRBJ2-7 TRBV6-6 CASSYIPRTGDDEQYF TGTGCCAGCAGTTACATTCCCCGGACAGGGGACGACGAGCAGTACTTC
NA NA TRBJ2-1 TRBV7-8 CASSARTGGTFHEQFF TGTGCCAGCAGCGCCCGGACGGGGGGCACCTTTCATGAGCAGTTCTTC
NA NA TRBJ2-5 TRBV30 CAWSRQQEFDETQYF TGTGCCTGGAGTCGTCAACAGGAGTTTGACGAGACCCAGTACTTC
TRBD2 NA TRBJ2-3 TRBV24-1 CATSGGVSAGEVKVAQYF TGTGCCACCAGTGGCGGAGTATCGGCGGGAGAAGTTAAGGTGGCGCAGTATTTT
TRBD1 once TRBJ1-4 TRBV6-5 CASRQTGANEKLFF TGTGCCAGCAGACAGACAGGGGCCAATGAAAAACTGTTTTTT
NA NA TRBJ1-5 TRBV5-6 CASSRFRDSNQPQHF TGTGCCAGCAGCCGTTTTCGGGATAGCAATCAGCCCCAGCATTTT
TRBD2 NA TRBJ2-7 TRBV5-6 CASSLFLGGPEEQYF TGTGCCAGCAGCTTGTTTTTGGGAGGGCCGGAAGAGCAGTACTTC
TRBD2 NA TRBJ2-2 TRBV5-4 CAREVLAGGLPGTGELFF TGTGCCAGAGAGGTACTAGCGGGGGGACTTCCCGGCACCGGGGAGCTGTTTTTT
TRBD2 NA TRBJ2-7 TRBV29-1 CSVDFGLGSSYEQYF TGCAGCGTTGATTTTGGACTAGGGAGCTCCTACGAGCAGTACTTC
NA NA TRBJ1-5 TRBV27 CASSDSSYSNQPQHF TGTGCCAGCTCCGACAGTTCCTATAGCAATCAGCCCCAGCATTTT